This TCR beta chain came from a study of regulatory T cells in long-lasting Graves disease (dated by TCRdb to the early 2020s). General notes on the study: Newly diagnosed Graves' disease patients had taken antithyroid drugs for less than 3 months. Peripheral blood TCR sequencing and RNA sequencing compared persistent Graves' disease patients with newly diagnosed Graves' disease patients. The study was conducted in China and was registered as a clinical trial. A total of roughly 33 samples were covered by TCR sequencing, comprising some 13 persistent and about 20 newly diagnosed Graves' disease patients.

What the study reported, not specific to this receptor: Patients with persistent disease shared more public clonotypes (roughly 2,900) than newly diagnosed patients did (more than 900). Because the primary lesion, thyroid tissue, could not be accessed, the study looked at peripheral blood alone. Compared with newly diagnosed patients, persistent Graves' disease patients had lower TCR Shannon entropy and fewer highly expanded clones, which suggests clonal expansion. Sequencing and analysis were limited to the TCR beta chain. The authors acknowledged the small sample size as a limitation that may reduce accuracy. TRBV28, TRBJ1-2 and TRBJ2-5 were preferentially used in persistent disease, while TRBV20-1 and TRBJ2-1 were favored in newly diagnosed disease.

Worth noting for this clonotype: Its antigen specificity is not known. Base-call qualities are not available, and no considerably larger clone is one nucleotide away.

CDR1 SGHTA and CDR2 FQGNSA are derived from the germline V gene. Trimming leaves V shorter by 4 bases and J shorter by 8 bases, with the junction holding 14 bases beyond the gene matches. From its cysteine to its phenylalanine, the CDR3 spans 17 amino acids. The entry retains the CDR3 DNA only, 51 bases that are in frame from base 1. Libraries were prepared through multiplex PCR. Sequenced on an Illumina HiSeq 4000. CDR3 regions were amplified by Arm-PCR with iRepertoire HTBI primers to construct TCR beta libraries. Before sequencing, the PCR products went through gel purification. The paper's data handling went like this. A total of around 66 TRBV and about 13 TRBJ segments were identified across samples and were used for gene usage analysis of CDR3 amino acid clonotypes. COPE and FqMerger were used to merge filtered high-quality paired reads into contigs. BLAST was used to align contigs to IMGT TRBV, TRBD and TRBJ reference genes, with CDR3 defined following IMGT. Clonotypes above 0.1% frequency were classified as highly expanded clones. Repertoire diversity was measured by Shannon entropy, and V-J evenness by the Gini coefficient. A clonotype found in more than one individual was treated as public. TCRdb reprocessing: public reads trimmed at Q25 with fastp, clones called with MiXCR, in-frame beta chains kept. Each entry merges the rows of one CDR3 protein and shows their most common DNA and genes. V and J calls and clone size were set by TCRdb, not the authors. This sample has about 440,000 distinct CDR3 sequences in its table, and over 15% of those were observed once. The top ten clones comprise about 23% of the sample.

Taken with the paper, the label for time point translates to: newly diagnosed GD, antithyroid drugs for less than 3 months. For both TCR sequencing and RNA sequencing, RNA was extracted from PBMCs using TRIzol. The diagnosis of Graves' disease followed American Thyroid Association guidelines. The patients came from an endocrinology department in Xi'an, China. From each patient, 7.5 to 9.5 milliliters of peripheral blood was collected into an EDTA anticoagulant tube. PBMCs were isolated by Ficoll Paque Plus density gradient separation without further T cell sorting. An Agilent 2100 Bioanalyzer and agarose gel were used to check RNA quality, while a NanoDrop 2000 measured RNA concentration. This same sample was also part of a study on T cells in Graves' hyperthyroidism and ophthalmopathy. In that second paper, the authors write: Stable Graves' hyperthyroidism was defined as no progression to ophthalmopathy during 18 months of follow-up. Hyperthyroidism patients were newly diagnosed, had a disease duration of under 2 months, and were aged 18 to 65 years. Exclusion was applied to patients with uncontrolled infections, other autoimmune diseases, pregnancy or lactation. Diagnoses relied on clinical symptoms, serum thyroxine and TRAb, thyroid ultrasound and orbital computed tomography. For the first round of RT-PCR on the TCR CDR3, the HTBI primer set was used together with the Qiagen OneStep RT-PCR kit. Most expanded thyroid clonotypes (frequency above 0.001) were also found in blood, which suggests that blood repertoires may mirror thyroid immune responses. Ophthalmopathy was separated from stable hyperthyroidism by a 13 V-J signature model, with about 88% sensitivity and about 81% specificity obtained in cross-validation and 80%/75% obtained in testing. In validation, the model predicted progression to ophthalmopathy a median of around 6.5 months before onset, with about 64% sensitivity and about 72% specificity. To identify distinguishing TCR V-J signatures, a discovery cohort of about 100 patients was used, comprising 40 to 45 with Graves' ophthalmopathy and around 60 with stable Graves' hyperthyroidism. Whether ophthalmopathy could be predicted prospectively was tested in an independent validation cohort made up of roughly 19 hyperthyroidism patients plus 17 patients who later progressed to ophthalmopathy. The approximately 100 discovery patients were divided at random into training and test sets in a 7:3 ratio. The study also compared thyroid tissue and blood T-cell repertoires from several Graves' hyperthyroidism patients. Following sampling, methimazole starting at 30 mg daily was given to hyperthyroidism patients, and high-dose intravenous methylprednisolone was given to ophthalmopathy patients. Libraries were constructed in a second round of multiplex PCR, after which size selection and purification were carried out. The libraries were sequenced on an Illumina HiSeq2000 using paired-end 100 bp reads. SOAPnuke was used to process the raw data, with reads discarded if the reads contained adapters or uncalled bases, had a mean Phred below 15, or lacked an exact constant-primer or identifier match. High-quality paired reads were merged using COPE v1.2.5, and each unique nucleotide sequence was defined as a clonotype. Clonotypes were aligned to IMGT TRBV, TRBD and TRBJ reference segments using MiTCR v1.1. The analysis included only V-J combinations with a frequency above 0.0001, which together covered 99% to 99.2% of the repertoires. The TCS score was defined as the ratio of F50 (clonal expansion) to E x V (chaos), calculated using BLOSUM62-based TCRdist between CDR3 peptides within each V-J. Welch's t-statistics and random forest reduced around 550 V-J features to 13, which were used in a naive Bayes classifier (R e1071). Sample size was not statistically predetermined, and blinding of investigators to group allocation was not performed. TCR Vbeta CDR3 sequencing of 130 to 150 peripheral blood samples (over 40 ophthalmopathy, 75 or so hyperthyroidism and roughly 17 progressor patients) is reported in the paper.

The chain joins TRBV7-2 to TRBJ1-4; 9 junctional bases match TRBD1. This clonotype was obtained from a woman aged 18 to 35 with Graves disease. Donor details come from another sample of the same person, matched by shared clones. The specimen comprised peripheral blood mononuclear cells (PBMCs), sampled at new diagnosis, from a patient treated with antithyroid drugs. The nucleotides read TGTGCCAGCAGCTCAACCCTGTCCGGGACAGGGCGCGAAAAACTGTTTTTT. Translated, it reads CASSSTLSGTGREKLFF.